Below, 32 T cell receptor delta chains from the same sample are listed, as sequenced in a study of Vδ1+ human thymocytes. Findings and caveats of the study: Thymic TRG and TRD repertoires appeared highly polyclonal.

The template was reverse-transcribed extracted RNA. Multiplex PCR used pooled V-gene forward primers and a constant-region reverse primer to amplify CDR3s. TCRdb re-identified clones in the multiplex PCR reads via CATT. The data hold over 65,000 delta-chain clones, with around 32% observed a single time. No antigens are known for them. Sequenced input: Vdelta1+ gamma-delta thymocytes from the thymus. Subset: FACS-sorted CD3+ TCRalphabeta- TCRVdelta1+ TCRVdelta2- thymocytes. These receptors all stem from a boy younger than two who had congenital heart surgery.

The genes are TRDV1 and TRDJ1, with a tentative D call TRDD3 (5 bases). Trimming took 2 bases from V and 1 from J, leaving 17 bases between them. Germline values: CDR1 TSWWSYY, CDR2 QGS. The CDR3 runs to 17 residues. The CDR3 loop is CALGEMSVRGGTDKLIF. The DNA for the CDR3 is TGTGCTCTTGGGGAAATGTCGGTCCGAGGGGGCACCGATAAACTCATCTTT.

This chain connects TRDV1 to TRDJ1, with D maybe TRDD3 (6 bases). Germline V lookup: CDR1 TSWWSYY, CDR2 QGS. This CDR3 has 19 residues. V lost 0 bases and J 0 bases, leaving 20 bases between the germline ends. The CDR3 loop reads CALGELSPPGMLYTDKLIF. CDR3 sequence (DNA): TGTGCTCTTGGGGAACTTTCCCCCCCGGGGATGCTGTACACCGATAAACTCATCTTT.

This clone was seen a single time. The chain links TRDV1 to TRDJ1, with D perhaps matching TRDD3 (5 bases). This CDR3 is 19 amino acids long. Germline CDR1 is TSWWSYY and CDR2 is QGS. V lost 4 bases to trimming and J lost 0 bases, with 24 bases between them. CDR3 amino acids: CALGGFPLGGVEYTDKLIF. The CDR3 bases are TGTGCTCTTGGGGGTTTTCCCCTTGGTGGGGTCGAGTACACCGATAAACTCATCTTT.

This chain joins TRDV1 and TRDJ1, with D tentatively TRDD3 (6 bases). Trimming removed 0 bases from V and 4 bases from J, with 24 bases in between. The CDR3 contains 19 residues. Germline V gene data show CDR1 as TSWWSYY and CDR2 as QGS. CDR3 coding DNA: TGTGCTCTTGGGGAACTCGTATCAGGTCCGCAGGATACTTGCGATAAACTCATCTTT. This translates into CALGELVSGPQDTCDKLIF.

This clone was seen ten or more times. Other DNA variants within this sample encode the same CDR3. The V gene is TRDV2, the J gene TRDJ1; tentatively, D is TRDD3 (5 bases). With 0 bases removed from V and 2 bases from J, the gap between germline ends came to 24 bases. In germline, CDR1 is GEAIGNYY, CDR2 EKD. The CDR3 consists of 19 residues. CDR3 protein: CACDTEKSILVWRTDKLIF. CDR3 nucleotide sequence: TGTGCCTGTGACACCGAAAAGTCAATACTGGTTTGGCGTACCGATAAACTCATCTTT.

This clone was recorded a few times. This sequence joins TRDV1 and TRDJ1, with 10 bases matching TRDD3. With 2 bases clipped from V and 0 bases from J, the junction kept 12 bases outside the gene matches. Germline V lookup: CDR1 TSWWSYY, CDR2 QGS. The CDR3 totals 19 residues. The CDR3 nucleotides are TGTGCTCTTGGGGAAGCGGCCCCCACTGGGGGATGTTACACCGATAAACTCATCTTT. Its protein product is CALGEAAPTGGCYTDKLIF.

V and J are TRDV3 and TRDJ1; 8 positions match TRDD3. J was trimmed by 2 bases and V by 4 bases; bases with no gene match: 18. Germline CDR1 TVYSNPD, CDR2 GDNSRS (reference sequence). The CDR3 is 17 residues long. The CDR3 is CACLLQVLGAETDKLIF. CDR3 nucleotide sequence: TGTGCCTGCCTCCTACAGGTACTGGGGGCCGAAACCGATAAACTCATCTTT.

The J gene is TRDJ1, the V gene TRDV1; a weak D match, TRDD3 (6 bases). Trimming shortened V by 0 bases and J by 0 bases, and 26 bases separated the two germline ends. Germline V gene lookup returns CDR1 TSWWSYY and CDR2 QGS. CDR3 length: 21 residues. The CDR3: CALGELDRSHYWVVNTDKLIF. CDR3 DNA: TGTGCTCTTGGGGAACTAGACAGATCCCATTACTGGGTGGTGAACACCGATAAACTCATCTTT.

The chain joins TRDV2 to TRDJ1; 12 bases agree with TRDD3. This CDR3 comprises 24 residues. V lost 7 bases and J lost 0; bases outside the gene matches: 32. Germline CDR1 is GEAIGNYY and CDR2 is EKD. DNA for the CDR3: TGTGCCTGCTGGACCTTTCCTAGAAGTTTGTCTGGGGGATACGAAGCCCCATACACCGATAAACTCATCTTT. This encodes CACWTFPRSLSGGYEAPYTDKLIF.

The chain joins TRDV1 to TRDJ1; TRDD2 is a possible D gene (6 bases). CDR1 TSWWSYY and CDR2 QGS come from the germline V gene. Deletions cut 1 base from V and 9 bases from J, with 15 bases between. There are 14 residues in the CDR3. This CDR3 is CALGEPILLTELIF. The CDR3 DNA reads TGTGCTCTTGGGGAACCCATCCTACTTACCGAACTCATCTTT.

This clone was seen only a few times. This chain joins TRDV1 and TRDJ1; TRDD3 matches 10 bases. This CDR3 has 19 residues. The germline V gene has CDR1 TSWWSYY and CDR2 QGS. J gave up 7 bases and V 2 bases, and 19 bases lay outside the gene matches. In nucleotides, the CDR3 is TGTGCTCTTGGGGAAATTTTTCACCCGACTGGGGGATCAACCCTTAAACTCATCTTT. Its protein product is CALGEIFHPTGGSTLKLIF.

This clone was counted only a few times. The chain uses TRDV1 and TRDJ1; 10 bases agree with TRDD3. The germline V gene has CDR1 TSWWSYY and CDR2 QGS. This CDR3 has 23 residues. The trim removed 2 bases at V and 1 base at J, leaving 25 bases unmatched. CDR3 sequence: CALGENRLRNPDWGILFTDKLIF. The CDR3 DNA sequence: TGTGCTCTTGGGGAAAACCGGTTGCGTAACCCCGACTGGGGGATCTTATTCACCGATAAACTCATCTTT.

Remarks on this clone: Germline is not matched at one junction end, which may reflect a read error. The chain uses TRDV1 and TRDJ1; 9 bases fit TRDD3. CDR1 is TSWWSYY and CDR2 is QGS in the germline V gene. The CDR3 contains 21 residues. The CDR3 sequence: CALGELLPRPSGGSYTDKLTF. CDR3 sequence (DNA): TGTGCTCTTGGGGAACTACTCCCTCGCCCATCTGGGGGATCCTACACCGATAAACTCACCTTT.

V gene TRDV1 combines with J gene TRDJ1; TRDD3 agrees at 7 bases. V lost 0 bases and J lost 6; bases outside the gene matches: 13. The CDR3 loop spans 17 amino acids. Germline lookup yields CDR1 TSWWSYY and CDR2 QGS. The CDR3 protein is CALGELRPPGDPNKLIF. CDR3 DNA sequence: TGTGCTCTTGGGGAACTCCGGCCACCGGGGGATCCTAATAAACTCATCTTT.

The chain couples TRDV1 to TRDJ1, with 13 bases lining up with TRDD3. Per germline, CDR1 TSWWSYY and CDR2 QGS. The CDR3 covers 23 residues. Losses at the gene ends were 0 bases for V and 4 bases for J; bases not matched to a gene: 23. The CDR3 bases are TGTGCTCTTGGGGAACTTCTCCCTACTTCCTACGTAGGGTACTGGGGGATACGCGATAAACTCATCTTT. It encodes CALGELLPTSYVGYWGIRDKLIF.

This clone was detected only a few times. J is TRDJ1 and V is TRDV1; 11 bases are a match to TRDD3. V was clipped by 3 bases and J by 2 bases; unmatched bases: 5. CDR3 length: 16 residues. Germline CDR1 TSWWSYY, CDR2 QGS. CDR3 sequence reads: CALGEWGIRCTDKLIF. In DNA, the CDR3 is TGTGCTCTTGGGGAGTGGGGGATACGCTGTACCGATAAACTCATCTTT.

The chain combines TRDV1 with TRDJ1; TRDD3 aligns across 12 bases. The germline V gene has CDR1 TSWWSYY and CDR2 QGS. J lost 1 base, V lost 0 bases, and 9 bases had no gene match. The CDR3 contains 19 residues. This CDR3 is CALGELRVTGGYCTDKLIF. In DNA, the CDR3 is TGTGCTCTTGGGGAACTACGGGTTACTGGGGGATACTGCACCGATAAACTCATCTTT.

The J gene is TRDJ1, the V gene TRDV1; perhaps TRDD2 as D (5 bases). This CDR3 is built from 15 residues. From germline, CDR1 is TSWWSYY and CDR2 QGS. V lost 0 bases and J 0 bases, leaving 8 bases between the germline ends. The CDR3 loop reads CALGELSFYTDKLIF. CDR3 sequence (DNA): TGTGCTCTTGGGGAACTCTCCTTCTACACCGATAAACTCATCTTT.

The chain links TRDV1 to TRDJ1, with 9 bases identical to TRDD3. This CDR3 has 22 residues. Looked up from germline, CDR1 is TSWWSYY and CDR2 is QGS. The J segment lost 0 bases and the V segment lost 2 bases, leaving 22 bases of the junction unmatched. The CDR3 reads CALGEFALPTAGGCLDTDKLIF. The CDR3 bases are TGTGCTCTTGGGGAATTCGCGCTTCCCACGGCTGGGGGATGCTTAGACACCGATAAACTCATCTTT.

The rearrangement joins TRDV1 to TRDJ1; 9 bases line up with TRDD3. CDR3 length: 18 amino acids. The V gene's germline CDR1 is TSWWSYY and CDR2 QGS. V was pared by 1 base and J by 8 bases, with 17 bases of the junction left unmatched. Written as DNA, the CDR3 is TGTGCTCTTGGGGAACCCACCTTCGCTGACTGGGGATACGGCAAACTCATCTTT. It is translated as CALGEPTFADWGYGKLIF.

Regarding this clone: Other DNA sequences from this sample encode an identical CDR3 as well. V is TRDV1 and J is TRDJ1, with D possibly matching TRDD3 (6 bases). The V end was cut by 1 base, the J end by 4 bases, with 16 bases between. In germline, CDR1 is TSWWSYY, CDR2 QGS. The CDR3 sequence is 16 residues long. CDR3 protein: CALGERNNLGIDKLIF. CDR3 coding DNA: TGTGCTCTTGGGGAACGCAACAATCTGGGGATCGATAAACTCATCTTT.

This clone was seen a few times. V gene TRDV2 combines with J gene TRDJ1; 7 bases fit TRDD3. CDR1 and CDR2 (germline): GEAIGNYY, EKD. The V and J ends lost 0 bases and 9 bases, in that order; junction bases with no gene match: 9. The CDR3 loop spans 14 amino acids. This CDR3 reads CACDTGWGRRQLIF. CDR3 DNA sequence: TGTGCCTGTGACACCGGGTGGGGGAGACGACAACTCATCTTT.

This clone was counted between two and nine times. This chain uses TRDV1 with TRDJ1; D assignment may be TRDD2 or TRDD3 (6 bases each). Germline CDR1 reads TSWWSYY; CDR2 reads QGS. This CDR3 is built from 18 residues. Trimming removed 4 bases from V and 0 bases from J, with 21 bases in between. The CDR3 DNA sequence: TGTGCTCTTGGGGTGCCTTCCGAAGGGGATCTGTACACCGATAAACTCATCTTT. Protein: CALGVPSEGDLYTDKLIF.

In the case of this clone: The same CDR3 can be traced to other DNA sequences in this sample. V usage is TRDV1 and J usage is TRDJ1; D remains ambiguous. Between the trimmed V and J ends, which lost 3 bases and 4 bases, there was a span of 3 bases. The germline CDR1 and CDR2 sequences are TSWWSYY and QGS. CDR3 length: 11 residues. CDR3 nucleotides: TGTGCTCTTGGGGAGCTCGATAAACTCATCTTT. Residues: CALGELDKLIF.

V gene TRDV1 combines with J gene TRDJ1; possibly TRDD3 for D (5 bases). Germline assignment: CDR1 TSWWSYY and CDR2 QGS. This CDR3 is 18 amino acids long. Trimming took off 7 bases at V and 0 bases at J, with 24 bases between the two ends. The CDR3 nucleotides read TGTGCTCTTGAATCGGGGAGGTCCCCAGAGGGCCACACCGATAAACTCATCTTT. It specifies CALESGRSPEGHTDKLIF.

This clone occurred a few times. The V and J genes are TRDV1 and TRDJ1, with TRDD2 identical over 8 bases. Germline V gene lookup returns CDR1 TSWWSYY and CDR2 QGS. This CDR3 contains 19 residues. The junction had 15 bases not matched to a gene; V was cut back by 3 bases and J by 0 bases. For the CDR3, the DNA is TGTGCTCTTGGGGAGCCGTCCTTCCTAAGGGGGGTCGACACCGATAAACTCATCTTT. Amino acids: CALGEPSFLRGVDTDKLIF.

The V gene is TRDV1, the J gene TRDJ1; weak D call: TRDD2 (5 bases). V lost 4 bases, J lost 0 bases, and 24 bases lay in between. The CDR3 runs 19 residues. Germline CDR1 is TSWWSYY and CDR2 is QGS. The CDR3 loop is CALGGQLPTLLQYTDKLIF. The DNA for the CDR3 is TGTGCTCTTGGGGGCCAACTTCCCACCTTACTCCAATACACCGATAAACTCATCTTT.

V usage is TRDV2 and J usage is TRDJ1; 10 bases agree with TRDD3. V was pared by 8 bases and J by 10 bases, with 12 bases of the junction left unmatched. In germline, CDR1 is GEAIGNYY, CDR2 EKD. The CDR3 covers 13 residues. The CDR3: CASMGDTGQRLIF. The CDR3 region has the DNA TGTGCCTCCATGGGGGATACCGGGCAAAGACTCATCTTT.

This chain uses TRDV1 with TRDJ1, with 7 positions matching TRDD3. With V trimmed by 4 bases and J by 1 base, 9 bases remained unmatched. The CDR3 consists of 16 residues. The germline V gene encodes CDR1 TSWWSYY and CDR2 QGS. CDR3: CALGAKGWGFTDKLIF. CDR3 in DNA: TGTGCTCTTGGGGCGAAGGGCTGGGGGTTCACCGATAAACTCATCTTT.

The rearrangement joins TRDV1 to TRDJ1; 13 bases map to TRDD3. The CDR3 runs to 20 residues. CDR1 and CDR2 from the germline V gene are TSWWSYY and QGS. J lost 0 bases, V lost 2 bases, and 12 bases had no gene match. The CDR3 sequence: CALGETFPTGGYGDTDKLIF. The CDR3 DNA sequence: TGTGCTCTTGGGGAAACCTTTCCTACTGGGGGATACGGGGACACCGATAAACTCATCTTT.

A note on this clone: The same CDR3 can be traced to other DNA sequences in this sample. The chain recombines TRDV1 with TRDJ1, with D possibly TRDD3 on 6 matching bases. This CDR3 has 17 amino acids. V was pared by 0 bases and J by 0 bases, with 14 bases between. Germline V lookup: CDR1 TSWWSYY, CDR2 QGS. The CDR3 sequence: CALGELRWGSYTDKLIF. The CDR3 coding sequence is TGTGCTCTTGGGGAACTGAGGTGGGGATCCTACACCGATAAACTCATCTTT.

This rearrangement joins TRDV1 to TRDJ1; D not resolved. CDR3 length: 10 residues. V was cut by 5 bases and J by 2 bases, with 0 bases left in between. CDR1 is TSWWSYY and CDR2 is QGS in the germline V gene. The CDR3 region is CALGTDKLIF. The DNA for the CDR3 is TGTGCTCTTGGGACCGATAAACTCATCTTT.